Below, 24 T cell receptor beta chains from the same sample are listed, as sequenced in a study of CD8 T cells in ankylosing spondylitis (dated by TCRdb to 2015 to 2018). Library creation used 5' RACE. The reads were generated on an Illumina HiSeq 2500. The public reads were reanalyzed by TCRdb: fastp trimming at Q25, MiXCR alignment, in-frame beta chains only. Every distinct CDR3 protein forms one entry, paired with its most common genes and DNA. The sample contains about 140,000 distinct CDR3 sequences, roughly 30% of them found a single time. The ten largest clones take up about 5.5% of the sample. Sequences were obtained from synovial fluid, either unsorted or a sorted T cell fraction (not recorded which). These receptors were taken from a male donor with ankylosing spondylitis.

The chain uses TRBV5-1 and TRBJ1-4, with D unclear. Germline loops: CDR1 SGHRS, CDR2 YFSETQ. With 1 base removed from V and 8 bases from J, the gap between germline ends came to 12 bases. The CDR3 length is 14 residues. CDR3 in amino acids: CASSLSGVNEKLFF. CDR3 DNA sequence: TGCGCCAGCAGCTTGTCTGGGGTTAACGAAAAACTGTTTTTT.

This clonotype was found a few times. This chain connects TRBV5-1 to TRBJ2-1, with D perhaps matching TRBD2 (5 bases). From germline, CDR1 is SGHRS and CDR2 YFSETQ. The V end was cut by 5 bases, the J end by 9 bases, with 21 bases between. This CDR3 spans 15 amino acids. The CDR3 coding sequence is TGCGCCAGCAGACAAAACCCCCCCGCGACTACTGAGCAGTTCTTC. Translating it yields CASRQNPPATTEQFF.

This clonotype was detected ten times or more. The chain uses TRBV30 and TRBJ1-1; 11 bases map to TRBD1. V trimming: 1 base; J trimming: 3 bases; junction bases outside the gene matches: 7. CDR1 is GTSNPN and CDR2 is SVGIG in the germline V gene (reference sequence). This CDR3 is 16 amino acids long. CDR3 nucleotides: TGTGCCTGGAGTGGGACAGGGGGCGCTTGGGACACTGAAGCTTTCTTT. Its protein is CAWSGTGGAWDTEAFF.

J is TRBJ2-1 and V is TRBV5-1, with D perhaps being TRBD1 or TRBD2 (6 bases each). The length of the CDR3 is 16 residues. The V and J ends lost 0 bases and 8 bases respectively, with 18 bases between them. CDR1 and CDR2 from the germline V gene are SGHRS and YFSETQ. In DNA, the CDR3 is TGCGCCAGCAGCTTGGGTTGGGGGGCGCCCAGGGATGAGCAGTTCTTC. Translation: CASSLGWGAPRDEQFF.

This clonotype came up many times. The CDR3, as DNA: TGCAGTGCTAGCCCCCTACTAGTGGGCTATGAGCAGTTCTTC. Its translation: CSASPLLVGYEQFF. The rearrangement uses TRBV20-1 and TRBJ2-1, with D perhaps matching TRBD2 (5 bases). The V and J ends lost 3 bases and 8 bases respectively, with 17 bases between them. CDR3 length equals 14 residues. Germline V gene data show CDR1 as DFQATT and CDR2 as SNEGSKA (reference sequence).

V usage is TRBV6-2 or TRBV6-3 and J usage is TRBJ1-5; no reliable D call. Germline assignment: CDR1 MNHEY and CDR2 SVGEGT. There are 15 residues in the CDR3. The V gene lost 4 bases and the J gene lost 4 bases, with 14 bases spanning the gap. Written as DNA, the CDR3 is TGTGCCAGCAGTTTAGGAGGGTATCGAAATCAGCCCCAGCATTTT. The encoded protein is CASSLGGYRNQPQHF.

The gene calls are TRBV20-1 and TRBJ1-4; D unresolved. Germline V CDR1 and CDR2: DFQATT, SNEGSKA (reference sequence). The V and J ends lost 3 bases and 0 bases respectively, with 2 bases between them. This CDR3 contains 12 residues. The CDR3 sequence is CSARTTNEKLFF. CDR3 nucleotide sequence: TGCAGTGCTAGGACAACTAATGAAAAACTGTTTTTT.

Ten or more counts support this clonotype. The CDR3: CSAPSQGWSFF. CDR3 nucleotides: TGCAGTGCTCCAAGCCAGGGGTGGTCTTTCTTT. V gene TRBV20-1 combines with J gene TRBJ1-1; D might be TRBD1 (6 bases). The CDR3 contains 11 residues. V was shortened by 5 bases and J by 12 bases, with 16 bases between the two germline ends. Germline loops: CDR1 DFQATT, CDR2 SNEGSKA (reference sequence).

There are many counts of this clonotype. This chain joins TRBV14 and TRBJ2-2; D call uncertain. From germline, CDR1 is SGHDN and CDR2 FVKESK. CDR3 size: 15 residues. V dropped 0 bases and J dropped 0 bases, with 5 bases sitting between them. For the CDR3, the DNA is TGTGCCAGCAGCCAAGATCGGACGAACACCGGGGAGCTGTTTTTT. Translated: CASSQDRTNTGELFF.

The CDR3 coding sequence is TGTGCCAGCAGTTCCACAGGCTCTGAAGCTTTCTTT. This codes for CASSSTGSEAFF. V gene TRBV2 combines with J gene TRBJ1-1; possibly TRBD1 for D (5 bases). CDR3 length: 12 amino acids. V lost 5 bases and J lost 6, with 10 bases in between. The germline gives CDR1 SNHLY, CDR2 FYNNEI.

The chain combines TRBV20-1 with TRBJ1-4, with D tentatively TRBD1 (6 bases). The CDR3 spans 15 residues. Trimming took 6 bases from V and 0 from J, leaving 14 bases between them. The germline V gene has CDR1 DFQATT and CDR2 SNEGSKA (reference sequence). CDR3: CSAGGGRSTNEKLFF. The CDR3 nucleotides read TGCAGTGCAGGGGGAGGGAGGTCAACTAATGAAAAACTGTTTTTT.

The chain has TRBV7-2 and TRBJ2-1, with TRBD1 matching 9 bases. Germline V gene lookup returns CDR1 SGHTA and CDR2 FQGNSA. The J segment lost 0 bases and the V segment lost 0 bases, leaving 12 bases of the junction unmatched. This CDR3 is built from 20 residues. CDR3 region: CASSLAGQGRLGFSYNEQFF. CDR3 nucleotides: TGTGCCAGCAGCTTAGCCGGACAGGGGCGATTAGGCTTCTCCTACAATGAGCAGTTCTTC.

Many counts were recorded for this clonotype. The chain has TRBV11-2 and TRBJ1-4, with unresolved D. CDR1 and CDR2 (germline): SGHAT, FQNNGV. This CDR3 region has 12 residues. Trimming took off 6 bases at V and 10 bases at J, with 12 bases between the two ends. In DNA form, the CDR3 reads TGTGCCAGCAGTCGCTATGATGGAAAACTGTTTTTT. Its protein is CASSRYDGKLFF.

The V and J genes are TRBV7-6 and TRBJ2-7, with D possibly TRBD2 on 6 matching bases. The length of the CDR3 is 16 residues. Germline V gene data show CDR1 as SGHVS and CDR2 as FNYEAQ. Trimming shortened V by 0 bases and J by 0 bases, and 12 bases separated the two germline ends. CDR3 DNA: TGTGCCAGCAGCTTAGCAGGCGGGAAAAGCTCCTACGAGCAGTACTTC. It specifies CASSLAGGKSSYEQYF.

The table lists this clonotype with a few counts. The V and J genes are TRBV20-1 and TRBJ2-5; tentatively, D is TRBD1 or TRBD2 (6 bases each). Germline assignment: CDR1 DFQATT and CDR2 SNEGSKA (reference sequence). This CDR3 is built from 14 residues. The V and J ends lost 3 bases and 5 bases respectively, with 16 bases between them. CDR3 amino acids: CSASPGTRGETQYF. Here the CDR3 DNA reads TGCAGTGCTAGCCCTGGGACACGGGGGGAGACCCAGTACTTC.

This chain connects TRBV18 to TRBJ2-3, with 8 bases matching TRBD1. Per the germline V gene, CDR1 is KGHSH and CDR2 is LQKENI. This CDR3 region has 14 residues. The J segment lost 2 bases and the V segment lost 4 bases, leaving 2 bases of the junction unmatched. The CDR3 sequence: CASSRTGPTDTQYF. The CDR3 DNA sequence: TGTGCCAGCTCACGGACAGGGCCCACAGATACGCAGTATTTT.

The chain carries TRBV30 and TRBJ1-4; D remains ambiguous. V lost 1 base and J lost 8, with 5 bases in between. In germline, CDR1 is GTSNPN, CDR2 SVGIG (reference sequence). There are 11 residues in the CDR3. The CDR3 sequence: CAWSAREKLFF. The CDR3, as DNA: TGTGCCTGGAGTGCCAGGGAAAAACTGTTTTTT. The full variable domain, rest sourced from reference TRBV30 and TRBJ1-4, is SQTIHQWPATLVQPVGSPLSLECTVEGTSNPNLYWYRQAAGRGLQLLFYSVGIGQISSEVPQNLSASRPQDRQFILSSKKLLLSDSGFYLCAWSAREKLFFGSGTQLSVL.

CDR3 loop: CASSLVGGGTEAFF. The CDR3 DNA sequence: TGTGCCAGCAGTTTAGTTGGTGGGGGGACTGAAGCTTTCTTT. The chain couples TRBV12-3 or TRBV12-4 to TRBJ1-1; TRBD1 is a possible D gene (5 bases). Trimming shortened V by 1 base and J by 5 bases, and 11 bases separated the two germline ends. The CDR3 covers 14 residues.

The CDR3 region is CASSPPGPDQPQHF. The CDR3 nucleotides read TGTGCCAGCTCACCCCCAGGGCCTGATCAGCCCCAGCATTTT. This chain links TRBV18 with TRBJ1-5, with D possibly being TRBD1 (5 bases). Germline lookup yields CDR1 KGHSH and CDR2 LQKENI. Trimming took 3 bases from V and 5 from J, leaving 11 bases between them. This CDR3 has 14 amino acids.

This chain uses TRBV28 with TRBJ2-1; D call uncertain. Germline V gene lookup returns CDR1 MDHEN and CDR2 SYDVKM. The CDR3 is made up of 15 amino acids. Trimming shortened V by 5 bases and J by 7 bases, and 18 bases separated the two germline ends. This CDR3 is CASSPPSPITNEQFF. The CDR3 DNA sequence: TGTGCCAGCAGTCCCCCCTCGCCCATTACAAATGAGCAGTTCTTC. Full variable domain (remainder filled in from reference TRBV28 and TRBJ2-1): DVKVTQSSRYLVKRTGEKVFLECVQDMDHENMFWYRQDPGLGLRLIYFSYDVKMKEKGDIPEGYSVSREKKERFSLILESASTNQTSMYLCASSPPSPITNEQFFGPGTRLTVL.

The chain joins TRBV7-2 to TRBJ1-6, with TRBD1 identical over 9 bases. Germline trimming cut 1 base from V and 6 bases from J; bases unmatched to any gene: 1. This CDR3 contains 15 residues. Per the germline V gene, CDR1 is SGHTA and CDR2 is FQGNSA. The CDR3: CASSLEGQGNSPLHF. CDR3 bases: TGTGCCAGCAGCTTAGAGGGACAGGGTAATTCACCCCTCCACTTT.

This clonotype has only a few counts. The rearrangement joins TRBV20-1 to TRBJ2-1; 16 bases are shared with TRBD2. The CDR3 contains 15 residues. With V trimmed by 2 bases and J by 10 bases, 5 bases remained unmatched. Germline V lookup: CDR1 DFQATT, CDR2 SNEGSKA (reference sequence). The CDR3 reads CSARSGLAGGFEQFF. DNA of the CDR3: TGCAGTGCTAGATCGGGACTAGCGGGGGGGTTCGAGCAGTTCTTC.

Concerning this clonotype: A much more abundant neighbour one base away suggests this may be a read error. This rearrangement joins TRBV7-2 to TRBJ2-5; a weak D match, TRBD2 (7 bases). CDR1 is SGHTA and CDR2 is FQGNSA in the germline V gene. The CDR3 spans 14 residues. CDR3 coding DNA: TGTGCCAGCGGGAGGGGGATAGCCCAAGAGACCCAGTGCTTC. Its translation is CASGRGIAQETQCF.

The chain has TRBV5-5 and TRBJ2-5; 10 bases agree with TRBD2. The junction had 12 bases not matched to a gene; V was cut back by 5 bases and J by 2 bases. Germline V gene data show CDR1 as SGHKS and CDR2 as YYEKEE (reference sequence). This CDR3 has 17 residues. The CDR3 DNA follows: TGTGCCAGCAGTCCGGAGACGGGACTAGCGCTTCAAGAGACCCAGTACTTC. Protein product: CASSPETGLALQETQYF.